Presented here are 3 T cell receptor beta chains from one specimen sequenced in a study of T cells in Graves' hyperthyroidism and ophthalmopathy. TCR beta CDR3 regions were amplified from RNA. The HTBI primer set drove a first-round RT-PCR of the TCR CDR3. TCRdb reanalysed the multiplex PCR reads using MiXCR and keeps one entry per CDR3 protein. The sample records a few hundred thousand distinct CDR3 sequences, around 46% being singletons. Sequencing used peripheral blood or thyroid tissue (not recorded which). The source is a woman between 18 and 30 years old with Graves' hyperthyroidism.

This clonotype was counted many times. V and J are TRBV6-6 and TRBJ1-3; D not resolved. The CDR3 length is 17 residues. V lost 1 base to trimming and J lost 1 base, with 14 bases between them. Germline V lookup: CDR1 MNHNY, CDR2 SVGAGI (reference sequence). Here the CDR3 reads CASSYLSPSWSGNTIYF. The CDR3 DNA reads TGTGCCAGCAGTTACTTGTCCCCCTCATGGTCTGGAAACACCATATATTTT.

This chain connects TRBV20-1 to TRBJ2-2; D uncertain. Germline CDR1 reads DFQATT; CDR2 reads SNEGSKA (reference sequence). CDR3 size: 11 residues. Trimming stripped 1 base from V and 9 bases from J, with 6 bases between. The CDR3 nucleotides are TGCAGTGCTAGAGTGGCGCGGGAGCTGTTTTTT. This gives the protein CSARVARELFF.

This clonotype was detected only once. This clone may be a read error of a much larger clone one base away. The chain recombines TRBV6-5 with TRBJ2-7, with TRBD2 identical over 9 bases. CDR1 and CDR2 from the germline V gene are MNHEY and SVGAGI. CDR3 length: 16 residues. This CDR3 is CAISYSGGGGVYEQYF. The CDR3 DNA reads as TGTGCCATCAGTTACTCGGGCGGGGGGGGTGTATACGAGCAGTACTTC.